Below are 8 T cell receptor beta chains sequenced from a single sample in a study of cytomegalovirus exposure and HLA in healthy donors. With 60 Vbeta and 13 Jbeta primers, the PCR was carried out. Data came from immunoSEQ multiplex PCR; TCRdb stores just in-frame clones and leaves some out. Here the sample spans about 62,000 clones, approximately 78% being singletons. Sequencing used PBMCs. The receptor set was obtained from a woman aged 25 to 45 in good health and CMV-seronegative.

This clone occurred a few times. The rearrangement uses TRBV12-5 and TRBJ1-5, with D possibly being TRBD1 (6 bases). The CDR3 spans 16 residues. Germline loops: CDR1 LGHNT, CDR2 FRNRAP. The V end lost 0 bases, the J end lost 7 bases, and 16 bases lay between the germline ends. The CDR3 protein is CASGLVVGRGRQPQHF. As DNA, the CDR3 is TGTGCTAGTGGTTTGGTAGTTGGCAGGGGTCGACAGCCCCAGCATTTT. Full variable domain (missing parts from reference TRBV12-5 and TRBJ1-5): DARVTQTPRHKVTEMGQEVTMRCQPILGHNTVFWYRQTMMQGLELLAYFRNRAPLDDSGMPKDRFSAEMPDATLATLKIQPSEPRDSAVYFCASGLVVGRGRQPQHFGDGTRLSIL.

The rearrangement joins TRBV30 to TRBJ2-3, with 7 bases that match TRBD1. The CDR3 length is 15 residues. Germline V gene sequence: CDR1 GTSNPN, CDR2 SVGIG (reference sequence). Unmatched junction bases numbered 8, after V lost 2 bases and J lost 3 bases. In DNA form, the CDR3 reads TGTGCCTGGAGTTCTGGACAGGTACAAACAGATACGCAGTATTTT. This codes for CAWSSGQVQTDTQYF.

The rearrangement joins TRBV19 to TRBJ2-5; TRBD1 agrees at 9 bases. Trimming took 10 bases from V and 5 from J; bases not matched to a gene: 5. The CDR3 sequence is 12 residues long. Per the germline V gene, CDR1 is LNHDA and CDR2 is SQIVND (reference sequence). The CDR3 sequence: CATQGAPETQYF. The CDR3 DNA follows: TGTGCCACACAGGGGGCTCCCGAGACCCAGTACTTC.

V is TRBV5-6 and J is TRBJ2-1, with D tentatively TRBD2 (5 bases). With 1 base removed from V and 8 bases from J, the gap between germline ends came to 22 bases. The CDR3 runs to 17 residues. Germline-derived CDR1 and CDR2 are SGHDT and YYEEEE. The CDR3 spells CASSLPLTGLAVDEQFF. The CDR3 coding sequence is TGTGCCAGCAGCTTGCCACTAACGGGGTTAGCCGTGGATGAGCAGTTCTTC.

This chain connects TRBV28 to TRBJ1-1, with D unresolved. V shed 6 bases and J shed 1 base, with 12 bases lying between them. The length of the CDR3 is 14 residues. Germline CDR1 MDHEN, CDR2 SYDVKM. The CDR3: CASSATLRNTEAFF. CDR3 nucleotide sequence: TGTGCCAGCAGCGCCACCCTACGGAACACTGAAGCTTTCTTT. Filled out from reference TRBV28 and TRBJ1-1, the complete variable domain reads DVKVTQSSRYLVKRTGEKVFLECVQDMDHENMFWYRQDPGLGLRLIYFSYDVKMKEKGDIPEGYSVSREKKERFSLILESASTNQTSMYLCASSATLRNTEAFFGQGTRLTVV.

The chain recombines TRBV6-5 with TRBJ1-1; no reliable D call. CDR3 size: 15 residues. The V end lost 7 bases, the J end lost 0 bases, and 15 bases lay between the germline ends. The germline V gene has CDR1 MNHEY and CDR2 SVGAGI. In DNA, the CDR3 is TGTGCCAGCACCCAAGACTTCGGAATGAACACTGAAGCTTTCTTT. This sequence encodes CASTQDFGMNTEAFF.

The chain recombines TRBV5-1 with TRBJ2-5, with TRBD1 as a possible D gene (5 bases). Germline V CDR1 and CDR2: SGHRS, YFSETQ. The V gene lost 2 bases and the J gene lost 5 bases, with 10 bases spanning the gap. The CDR3 extends over 13 amino acids. The DNA for the CDR3 is TGCGCCAGCAGCTTTTCAGGGTTGGAGACCCAGTACTTC. Residues: CASSFSGLETQYF. The full variable domain, with the rest looked up from reference TRBV5-1 and TRBJ2-5, is KAGVTQTPRYLIKTRGQQVTLSCSPISGHRSVSWYQQTPGQGLQFLFEYFSETQRNKGNFPGRFSGRQFSNSRSEMNVSTLELGDSALYLCASSFSGLETQYFGPGTRLLVL.

The rearrangement links TRBV5-5 to TRBJ2-6; possibly TRBD1 for D (6 bases). The CDR3 is made up of 18 amino acids. The germline V gene encodes CDR1 SGHKS and CDR2 YYEKEE (reference sequence). V lost 1 base and J 0 bases, leaving 14 bases between the germline ends. The CDR3 nucleotides are TGTGCCAGCAGCTTGCCAAGCGGACAGCCCTCTGGGGCCAACGTCCTGACTTTC. Its translation: CASSLPSGQPSGANVLTF.